A single sample is the source of the 12 T cell receptor beta chains below, sequenced in a study of Graves' ophthalmopathy and Graves' hyperthyroidism. From RNA, the CDR3 regions of TCR beta chains were amplified and sequenced. HTBI primers were employed in first-round RT-PCR, then a second-round multiplex PCR followed. TCRdb itself ran the multiplex PCR reads through MiXCR, one entry per CDR3 protein. Of about 500,000 distinct CDR3 sequences detected, about 40% appear once; the ten largest clones hold about 4.2%. Sequencing input: peripheral blood or thyroid tissue (not recorded which). All receptors come from an adult man with Graves' hyperthyroidism.

The rearrangement uses TRBV7-9 and TRBJ1-4; D possibly corresponds to TRBD1 (5 bases). The CDR3 loop spans 15 amino acids. V was trimmed by 5 bases and J by 7 bases, leaving 17 bases between them. Germline assignment: CDR1 SEHNR and CDR2 FQNEAQ (reference sequence). CDR3 residues: CASSLGLAGGEKLFF. In DNA, the CDR3 is TGTGCCAGCAGCCTCGGACTAGCGGGGGGTGAAAAACTGTTTTTT.

V and J are TRBV19 and TRBJ2-5; 7 positions agree with TRBD1. V gave up 5 bases and J gave up 6 bases; unmatched junction bases: 12. The CDR3 consists of 15 residues. CDR1 and CDR2 (germline): LNHDA, SQIVND (reference sequence). CDR3 protein: CASSPLTGTEQTQYF. In nucleotides, the CDR3 is TGTGCCAGTAGTCCACTCACCGGGACAGAACAGACCCAGTACTTC.

The CDR3 loop is CASSAGGTTQETQYF. CDR3 bases: TGTGCCAGCAGCGCCGGCGGGACCACCCAAGAGACCCAGTACTTC. The chain has TRBV9 and TRBJ2-5, with D possibly being TRBD2 (6 bases). Germline V gene sequence: CDR1 SGDLS, CDR2 YYNGEE. V was clipped by 3 bases and J by 1 base, with 13 bases between them. The CDR3 contains 15 residues.

The V call is TRBV7-2, the J call TRBJ2-5; D perhaps matches TRBD2 (6 bases). The V end lost 11 bases, the J end lost 5 bases, and 21 bases lay between the germline ends. This CDR3 spans 14 amino acids. The germline V gene encodes CDR1 SGHTA and CDR2 FQGNSA. CDR3 loop: CASGRGGDRETQYF. DNA of the CDR3: TGTGCCTCGGGAAGGGGAGGCGATCGGGAGACCCAGTACTTC.

This clonotype was observed a few times. This chain joins TRBV24-1 and TRBJ2-1; a weak D match, TRBD1 (6 bases). The CDR3 is 13 amino acids. Germline CDR1 KGHDR, CDR2 SFDVKD. The CDR3 reads CATTTTGLDEQFF. CDR3 in DNA: TGTGCAACAACCACTACAGGGCTCGATGAGCAGTTCTTC.

This clonotype was counted at least ten times. The V and J genes are TRBV25-1 and TRBJ2-7, with D maybe TRBD2 (5 bases). The V gene lost 3 bases and the J gene lost 0 bases, with 9 bases spanning the gap. The CDR3 has 14 residues. CDR1 and CDR2 (germline): MGHDK, SYGVNS. CDR3 sequence (DNA): TGTGCCAGCAGTGAGGCGGGTGCCTCCTACGAGCAGTACTTC. Translated: CASSEAGASYEQYF.

This clonotype appeared a few times. The rearrangement links TRBV7-9 to TRBJ2-7, with D perhaps TRBD1 (5 bases). Judging by the DNA end, TRBJ2-1 fits better; the J call may be wrong. CDR1 and CDR2 from the germline V gene are SEHNR and FQNEAQ (reference sequence). The CDR3 covers 15 residues. This CDR3 is CASSLVGEPYNEQFF. CDR3 sequence (DNA): TGTGCCAGCAGCTTAGTAGGGGAACCTTACAATGAGCAGTTCTTC.

This clonotype was counted ten times or more. CDR3 residues: CASSPEGQMNYGYTF. The CDR3 bases are TGTGCCAGCAGCCCCGAAGGACAAATGAACTATGGCTACACCTTC. V usage is TRBV7-9 and J usage is TRBJ1-2; D may be TRBD1 (5 bases). The CDR3 covers 15 residues. Per the germline V gene, CDR1 is SEHNR and CDR2 is FQNEAQ (reference sequence). Trimming took off 5 bases at V and 2 bases at J, with 15 bases between the two ends. Drawing the rest from reference TRBV7-9 and TRBJ1-2, the complete variable domain is DTGVSQNPRHKITKRGQNVTFRCDPISEHNRLYWYRQTLGQGPEFLTYFQNEAQLEKSRLLSDRFSAERPKGSFSTLEIQRTEQGDSAMYLCASSPEGQMNYGYTFGSGTRLTVV.

The chain links TRBV7-9 to TRBJ2-2; TRBD2 might be the D (6 bases). The CDR3 has 16 amino acids. The ends were cut back, 1 base at V and 3 bases at J, with 12 bases in the middle. Germline V gene lookup returns CDR1 SEHNR and CDR2 FQNEAQ (reference sequence). The CDR3 DNA reads TGTGCCAGCAGCTTAGACGGCGGGGCAGACACCGGGGAGCTGTTTTTT. It encodes CASSLDGGADTGELFF. Drawing the rest from reference TRBV7-9 and TRBJ2-2, the complete variable domain is DTGVSQNPRHKITKRGQNVTFRCDPISEHNRLYWYRQTLGQGPEFLTYFQNEAQLEKSRLLSDRFSAERPKGSFSTLEIQRTEQGDSAMYLCASSLDGGADTGELFFGEGSRLTVL.

This clonotype has at least ten counts. The chain carries TRBV13 and TRBJ1-1, with D tentatively TRBD1 (5 bases). Deletions cut 5 bases from V and 1 base from J, with 14 bases between. In germline, CDR1 is PRHDT, CDR2 FYEKMQ (reference sequence). The CDR3 loop spans 15 amino acids. DNA of the CDR3: TGTGCCAGCAGCGACCGGGACCTAAGGAACACTGAAGCTTTCTTT. Encoded protein: CASSDRDLRNTEAFF.

This clonotype came up a few times. The chain combines TRBV19 with TRBJ1-5, with 9 nucleotides matching TRBD1. Per germline, CDR1 LNHDA and CDR2 SQIVND (reference sequence). V shed 3 bases, J shed 6 bases, and the junction held 6 bases outside the gene matches. The length of the CDR3 is 15 residues. CDR3 sequence (DNA): TGTGCCAGTAGTATGCCACAGGGGGCAGGTCAGCCCCAGCATTTT. Encoded protein: CASSMPQGAGQPQHF.

CDR3: CASNSDRLNTGELFF. As DNA, the CDR3 is TGTGCCAGCAATTCGGACAGGCTAAACACCGGGGAGCTGTTTTTT. V gene TRBV28 combines with J gene TRBJ2-2; 7 bases line up with TRBD1. Germline loops: CDR1 MDHEN, CDR2 SYDVKM. The CDR3 length is 15 residues. The ends lost 7 bases at V and 2 bases at J; junction bases unmatched: 7.